The T cell receptor beta chain under discussion was sequenced for a study of blood T cell repertoires in COVID-19. Sequenced by immunoSEQ multiplex PCR; TCRdb stores in-frame clones only, minus some. The repertoire holds over 120,000 clones, with 65% to 80% as singletons. Unmatched junction bases numbered 7, after V lost 5 bases and J lost 7 bases. This CDR3 spans 14 amino acids. CDR1 MDHEN and CDR2 SYDVKM come from the germline V gene. The sequenced sample was peripheral blood. The receptor was derived from a woman aged 55-69 years with acute or convalescent COVID-19. This sequence joins TRBV28 and TRBJ2-7, with 11 bases matching TRBD2. The CDR3 is CASSQLAGAGEQYF. CDR3 in DNA: TGTGCCAGCAGTCAACTAGCGGGAGCGGGTGAGCAGTACTTC.